The source of this TCR beta chain is a study of blood T cell repertoires in COVID-19. Across the study: Acute and convalescent COVID-19 samples came from the United States, Italy and Spain. T cells, B-cell-depleted T cells, or PBMCs supplied cDNA or gDNA.

Original analysis: Cell counts per sample came from amplifying reference gene primers. Repertoires were generated with immunoSEQ multiplex PCR, while TCRdb's copy carries only in-frame clones and drops some. D and trimming were read from the DNA, whereas the V and J calls and clone size are those reported in that table. This table has about 60,000 clones, just under 80% appearing once. Sequencing used peripheral blood. This receptor was obtained from a human donor in a cohort sampled during active COVID-19.

CDR3 sequence: CSVEGGKGSTDTQYF. CDR3 DNA sequence: TGCAGCGTTGAAGGGGGTAAGGGGAGCACAGATACGCAGTATTTT. The chain carries TRBV29-1 and TRBJ2-3, with D perhaps matching TRBD1 (5 bases). There are 15 residues in the CDR3. Germline loops: CDR1 SQVTM, CDR2 ANQGSEA. Trimming took 1 base from V and 0 from J, leaving 11 bases between them.